This T cell receptor beta chain was sequenced during a study of T cell responses to AZD1222 COVID-19 vaccine. Findings and caveats of the study: Targeting of unmutated variant regions was reportedly seen in nearly half of spike-specific TCRs. Baseline testing showed seropositivity in only 5 or 6 AZD1222 recipients. Repertoires were collected only later (after the peak T cell response had occurred).

Second doses at about 4 or about 12 weeks were pooled. This clone has a handful of counts. Its antigen is unidentified. Sequencing used immunoSEQ multiplex PCR; TCRdb keeps in-frame clones, though not all of them. The data contain approximately 160,000 clones, roughly nine tenths of them seen just once; the ten biggest clones take up 1.1%. In germline, CDR1 is LGHDT, CDR2 YNNKEL (reference sequence). This CDR3 is built from 13 residues. V gave up 3 bases and J gave up 7 bases, with 13 bases separating them. The chain combines TRBV3-1 (or the pseudogene TRBV3-2) with TRBJ2-7; TRBD1 might be the D (5 bases). The sample consisted of peripheral blood, taken 28 days after the second AZD1222 dose. This sequence originates from an adult who received the AZD1222 COVID-19 vaccine. The CDR3 here is CASSQSRVGEQYF. CDR3 nucleotide sequence: TGTGCCAGCAGCCAGAGCAGGGTCGGAGAGCAGTACTTC.